One and the same sample provided the 28 T cell receptor beta chains below, sequenced in a study of cytomegalovirus exposure and HLA in healthy donors. The PCR had 60 Vbeta and 13 Jbeta primers. TCRdb's table, derived via immunoSEQ multiplex PCR, lists solely in-frame clones and lacks some. This table holds 100,000 to 150,000 clones. Sequencing input: PBMCs. The receptor source for this set is a middle-aged woman in good health and CMV-seropositive.

V usage is TRBV2 and J usage is TRBJ2-7; 9 positions match TRBD1. CDR3 length: 13 amino acids. V gave up 4 bases and J gave up 6 bases; unmatched junction bases: 4. CDR1 SNHLY and CDR2 FYNNEI come from the germline V gene. CDR3 bases: TGTGCCAGCAGTGGGACAGGGGTGGGCGAGCAGTACTTC. Its translation: CASSGTGVGEQYF. Full variable domain (outside the CDR3, taken from reference TRBV2 and TRBJ2-7): EPEVTQTPSHQVTQMGQEVILRCVPISNHLYFYWYRQILGQKVEFLVSFYNNEISEKSEIFDDQFSVERPDGSNFTLKIRSTKLEDSAMYFCASSGTGVGEQYFGPGTRLTVT.

V gene TRBV10-1 combines with J gene TRBJ1-1; 9 positions agree with TRBD1. Per germline, CDR1 WNHNN and CDR2 SYGVQD (reference sequence). The V gene end was trimmed by 5 bases and the J gene end by 5 bases; junction bases not matched to a gene: 6. The CDR3 has 14 residues. The CDR3 sequence is CASSRKTGGTEAFF. The CDR3 region has the DNA TGCGCCAGCAGTCGCAAGACAGGGGGAACTGAAGCTTTCTTT.

The J gene is TRBJ2-2, the V gene TRBV7-2; D uncertain. CDR3 length equals 12 residues. The germline V and J ends were trimmed by 6 bases and 3 bases, with 5 bases remaining between them. Germline assignment: CDR1 SGHTA and CDR2 FQGNSA. This chain's CDR3 is CASSYYTGELFF. The CDR3 nucleotides read TGTGCCAGCAGTTACTACACCGGGGAGCTGTTTTTT. The whole variable domain, filled in from reference TRBV7-2 and TRBJ2-2, reads GAGVSQSPSNKVTEKGKDVELRCDPISGHTALYWYRQSLGQGLEFLIYFQGNSAPDKSGLPSDRFSAERTGGSVSTLTIQRTQQEDSAVYLCASSYYTGELFFGEGSRLTVL.

V usage is TRBV6-5 and J usage is TRBJ2-1; 9 nucleotides line up with TRBD1. The germline gives CDR1 MNHEY, CDR2 SVGAGI. The CDR3 runs to 16 residues. V dropped 4 bases and J dropped 7; count of bases not matched to a gene: 11. The CDR3 spells CASSSPRDRERNEQFF. The CDR3 DNA reads as TGTGCCAGCAGTTCCCCACGGGACAGGGAAAGGAATGAGCAGTTCTTC.

V is TRBV7-6 and J is TRBJ2-1; 8 nucleotides match TRBD2. This CDR3 is 17 amino acids long. With 1 base clipped from V and 4 bases from J, the junction kept 9 bases outside the gene matches. The germline CDR1 and CDR2 sequences are SGHVS and FNYEAQ. DNA for the CDR3: TGTGCCAGCAGCTTAGGAAGTAGCGGGAATCCATACAATGAGCAGTTCTTC. Amino acids: CASSLGSSGNPYNEQFF.

CDR3 sequence (DNA): TGTGCCAGCAGCTTGAGAGTCGGAGGCCTGGGGCCCCAGCATTTT. This encodes CASSLRVGGLGPQHF. The chain is built from TRBV5-8 and TRBJ1-5; D is unclear. The CDR3 extends over 15 amino acids. The germline CDR1 and CDR2 sequences are SGHTS and YDEGEE. V lost 1 base, J lost 9 bases, and 17 bases lay in between.

This chain connects TRBV6-5 to TRBJ2-1; 10 nucleotides align to TRBD1. With 6 bases clipped from V and 4 bases from J, the junction kept 6 bases outside the gene matches. The CDR3 totals 15 residues. Germline V gene sequence: CDR1 MNHEY, CDR2 SVGAGI. DNA of the CDR3: TGTGCCAGCAGACTCCGGGACAGGGGATACAATGAGCAGTTCTTC. Translated: CASRLRDRGYNEQFF.

V usage is TRBV6-6 and J usage is TRBJ2-7, with TRBD2 matching 9 bases. The V and J ends lost 0 bases and 4 bases, in that order; junction bases with no gene match: 7. CDR1 MNHNY and CDR2 SVGAGI come from the germline V gene (reference sequence). The CDR3 totals 16 residues. For the CDR3, the DNA is TGTGCCAGCAGTTACTCAGGCGCGGGAGGGCCTTACGAGCAGTACTTC. This encodes CASSYSGAGGPYEQYF.

The chain carries TRBV7-3 and TRBJ2-1; D unclear. The CDR3 sequence is 14 residues long. The germline gives CDR1 SGHTA, CDR2 FQGTGA. Trimming stripped 0 bases from V and 1 base from J, with 4 bases between. The CDR3 DNA reads as TGTGCCAGCAGCTTAACCACTTCCTACAATGAGCAGTTCTTC. Protein sequence: CASSLTTSYNEQFF.

The rearrangement links TRBV7-9 to TRBJ1-5, with unresolved D. Looked up from germline, CDR1 is SEHNR and CDR2 is FQNEAQ (reference sequence). There are 14 residues in the CDR3. V was cut by 4 bases and J by 0 bases, with 7 bases left in between. CDR3 sequence reads: CASSSQYSNQPQHF. CDR3 in DNA: TGTGCCAGCAGCTCTCAGTATAGCAATCAGCCCCAGCATTTT.

The chain has TRBV5-1 and TRBJ2-7, with D hard to call. From germline, CDR1 is SGHRS and CDR2 YFSETQ. The CDR3 covers 14 residues. Trimming cost V 5 bases and J 3 bases, with 15 bases left between them. The CDR3, as DNA: TGCGCCAGCAGTCCCGTGGCCCTAGGCTACGAGCAGTACTTC. It is translated as CASSPVALGYEQYF.

J is TRBJ1-5 and V is TRBV19; D unresolved. Trimming left V 3 bases short and J 3 bases short, with 3 bases between. Germline values: CDR1 LNHDA, CDR2 SQIVND (reference sequence). This CDR3 has 12 amino acids. This CDR3 is CASSIHNQPQHF. DNA for the CDR3: TGTGCCAGTAGTATCCACAATCAGCCCCAGCATTTT.

The genes are TRBV18 and TRBJ1-3, with D possibly matching TRBD1 (5 bases). CDR1 is KGHSH, CDR2 LQKENI, per germline. This CDR3 region has 15 residues. The germline V and J ends were trimmed by 9 bases and 2 bases, with 17 bases remaining between them. In DNA form, the CDR3 reads TGTGCCAGTGCAACGGCACAGGAACCTGGAAACACCATATATTTT. As protein: CASATAQEPGNTIYF.

The chain carries TRBV29-1 and TRBJ2-7; 8 nucleotides match TRBD2. Germline V lookup: CDR1 SQVTM, CDR2 ANQGSEA. V gave up 0 bases and J gave up 6 bases; unmatched junction bases: 10. This CDR3 comprises 15 residues. The CDR3 DNA is TGCAGCGTTGAAGATCGGAGCGGGAGTAGCAGCGAGCAGTACTTC. Protein sequence: CSVEDRSGSSSEQYF.

The CDR3 region has the DNA TGTGCCAGCAGCGCAATGAGTAGTGGACTAGCGGGAGACTACAATGAGCAGTTCTTC. Amino acids: CASSAMSSGLAGDYNEQFF. V is TRBV9 and J is TRBJ2-1; 13 bases agree with TRBD2. V dropped 3 bases and J dropped 3; count of bases not matched to a gene: 12. Germline loops: CDR1 SGDLS, CDR2 YYNGEE. This CDR3 contains 19 residues.

The V call is TRBV9, the J call TRBJ2-5; a weak D match, TRBD2 (5 bases). Germline CDR1 is SGDLS and CDR2 is YYNGEE. This CDR3 region has 15 residues. V was pared by 4 bases and J by 1 base, with 14 bases between. The CDR3, as DNA: TGTGCCAGCAGCCTGTGGACTGCGCCCCAAGAGACCCAGTACTTC. Translating gives CASSLWTAPQETQYF.

This chain connects TRBV19 to TRBJ1-2, with D hard to call. The CDR3 totals 11 residues. V gave up 6 bases and J gave up 4 bases, with 6 bases separating them. Germline assignment: CDR1 LNHDA and CDR2 SQIVND (reference sequence). In nucleotides, the CDR3 is TGTGCCAGTAGCCGGAGCTATGGCTACACCTTC. Its protein is CASSRSYGYTF.

This chain joins TRBV11-3 and TRBJ2-3; D perhaps matches TRBD2 (6 bases). Per germline, CDR1 SGHNT and CDR2 YENEEA. This CDR3 contains 14 residues. Trimming pared 5 bases from V and 3 bases from J, leaving 12 bases between. CDR3 nucleotides: TGTGCCAGCAGCCAACGGGCGGGGACAGATACGCAGTATTTT. It codes for CASSQRAGTDTQYF. Complete variable domain (other parts from reference TRBV11-3 and TRBJ2-3): EAGVVQSPRYKIIEKKQPVAFWCNPISGHNTLYWYLQNLGQGPELLIRYENEEAVDDSQLPKDRFSAERLKGVDSTLKIQPAELGDSAVYLCASSQRAGTDTQYFGPGTRLTVL.

V usage is TRBV30 and J usage is TRBJ1-4; the match to TRBD1 covers 9 bases. The CDR3 covers 15 residues. The J segment lost 6 bases and the V segment lost 4 bases, leaving 9 bases of the junction unmatched. CDR1 GTSNPN and CDR2 SVGIG come from the germline V gene (reference sequence). The CDR3 DNA reads as TGTGCCTGGAAATCACAGGGACAGGGAGATGAAAAACTGTTTTTT. This sequence encodes CAWKSQGQGDEKLFF.

The V call is TRBV4-1, the J call TRBJ1-5; no firm D call. There are 14 residues in the CDR3. In germline, CDR1 is MGHRA, CDR2 YSYEKL. Trimming took 1 base from V and 5 from J, leaving 9 bases between them. The CDR3 DNA reads as TGCGCCAGCAGCCAAGTTTCCATCCATCAGCCCCAGCATTTT. Amino acids: CASSQVSIHQPQHF.

The rearrangement joins TRBV7-2 to TRBJ2-7; 7 nucleotides agree with TRBD2. The junction had 3 bases not matched to a gene; V was cut back by 0 bases and J by 1 base. Looked up from germline, CDR1 is SGHTA and CDR2 is FQGNSA. The CDR3 spans 15 residues. The DNA for the CDR3 is TGTGCCAGCAGCTTAGCGGGAGGGGCTTCCTACGAGCAGTACTTC. It specifies CASSLAGGASYEQYF.

J is TRBJ2-5 and V is TRBV4-1; D perhaps matches TRBD1 (5 bases). The DNA end is a closer match to TRBJ2-7, so the J assignment may be wrong. The CDR3 length is 14 residues. The germline V gene has CDR1 MGHRA and CDR2 YSYEKL. The CDR3 DNA reads TGCGCCAGCAGCCAAACGGACAAGTCCTACGAGCAGTACTTC. As protein: CASSQTDKSYEQYF.

The rearrangement links TRBV6-6 to TRBJ2-1; 11 nucleotides match TRBD2. The CDR3 is made up of 16 amino acids. Germline loops: CDR1 MNHNY, CDR2 SVGAGI (reference sequence). The V and J ends lost 2 bases and 9 bases, in that order; junction bases with no gene match: 9. Here the CDR3 reads CASSYGASGRLSEQFF. CDR3 nucleotides: TGTGCCAGCAGTTACGGAGCTAGCGGGAGGTTGAGTGAGCAGTTCTTC.

The chain is built from TRBV5-1 and TRBJ2-7; 9 positions agree with TRBD1. Per the germline V gene, CDR1 is SGHRS and CDR2 is YFSETQ. The CDR3 runs 14 residues. Unmatched junction bases numbered 5, after V lost 6 bases and J lost 1 base. The CDR3 sequence: CASTPDRGSYEQYF. The DNA of the CDR3 is TGCGCCAGCACCCCGGACAGGGGTTCCTACGAGCAGTACTTC.

The chain carries TRBV14 and TRBJ1-5; 7 nucleotides line up with TRBD1. The CDR3 length is 15 residues. Germline V lookup: CDR1 SGHDN, CDR2 FVKESK. V was clipped by 4 bases and J by 4 bases; unmatched bases: 7. CDR3 bases: TGTGCCAGCAGCCTGGCAGGGGGAAATAATCAGCCCCAGCATTTT. Amino acids: CASSLAGGNNQPQHF. The whole variable domain, remainder taken from reference TRBV14 and TRBJ1-5, is EAGVTQFPSHSVIEKGQTVTLRCDPISGHDNLYWYRRVMGKEIKFLLHFVKESKQDESGMPNNRFLAERTGGTYSTLKVQPAELEDSGVYFCASSLAGGNNQPQHFGDGTRLSIL.

V and J are TRBV7-2 and TRBJ2-6; no firm D call. CDR1 and CDR2 (germline): SGHTA, FQGNSA. Trimming removed 4 bases at V and 0 bases at J, with 4 bases between. This CDR3 has 14 amino acids. CDR3 DNA: TGTGCCAGCAGCTCTACCTCTGGGGCCAACGTCCTGACTTTC. As protein: CASSSTSGANVLTF. Full variable domain (remainder filled in from reference TRBV7-2 and TRBJ2-6): GAGVSQSPSNKVTEKGKDVELRCDPISGHTALYWYRQSLGQGLEFLIYFQGNSAPDKSGLPSDRFSAERTGGSVSTLTIQRTQQEDSAVYLCASSSTSGANVLTFGAGSRLTVL.

The chain links TRBV19 to TRBJ1-1; 8 nucleotides match TRBD1. Germline CDR1 LNHDA, CDR2 SQIVND (reference sequence). J was trimmed by 10 bases and V by 6 bases; bases with no gene match: 10. This CDR3 region has 13 residues. CDR3 protein: CASSPDRGQGAFF. CDR3 bases: TGTGCCAGTAGCCCTGACAGGGGCCAGGGAGCTTTCTTT.

The rearrangement joins TRBV7-8 to TRBJ2-2; weak D call: TRBD2 (5 bases). CDR3 length: 16 amino acids. Per germline, CDR1 SGHVS and CDR2 FQNEAQ. V lost 2 bases to trimming and J lost 1 base, with 11 bases between them. The CDR3 loop reads CASSLFAGRNTGELFF. As DNA, the CDR3 is TGTGCCAGCAGCTTATTCGCGGGCCGGAACACCGGGGAGCTGTTTTTT.